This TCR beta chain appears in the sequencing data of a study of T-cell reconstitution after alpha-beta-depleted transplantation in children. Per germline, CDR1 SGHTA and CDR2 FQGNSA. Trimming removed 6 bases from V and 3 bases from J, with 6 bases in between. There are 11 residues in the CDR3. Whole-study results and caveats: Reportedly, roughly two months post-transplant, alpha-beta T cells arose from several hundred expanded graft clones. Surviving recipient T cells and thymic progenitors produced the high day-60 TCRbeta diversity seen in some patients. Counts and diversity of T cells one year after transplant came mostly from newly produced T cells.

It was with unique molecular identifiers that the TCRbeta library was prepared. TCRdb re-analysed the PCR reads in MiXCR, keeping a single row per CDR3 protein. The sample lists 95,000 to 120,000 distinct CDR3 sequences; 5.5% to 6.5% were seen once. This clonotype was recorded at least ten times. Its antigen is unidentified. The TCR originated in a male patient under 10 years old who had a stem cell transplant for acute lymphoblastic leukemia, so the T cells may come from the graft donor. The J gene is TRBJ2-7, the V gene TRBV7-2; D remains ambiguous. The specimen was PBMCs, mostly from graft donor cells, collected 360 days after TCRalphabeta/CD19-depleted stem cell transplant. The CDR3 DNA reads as TGTGCCAGCAGGCAGGACTACGAGCAGTACTTC. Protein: CASRQDYEQYF.